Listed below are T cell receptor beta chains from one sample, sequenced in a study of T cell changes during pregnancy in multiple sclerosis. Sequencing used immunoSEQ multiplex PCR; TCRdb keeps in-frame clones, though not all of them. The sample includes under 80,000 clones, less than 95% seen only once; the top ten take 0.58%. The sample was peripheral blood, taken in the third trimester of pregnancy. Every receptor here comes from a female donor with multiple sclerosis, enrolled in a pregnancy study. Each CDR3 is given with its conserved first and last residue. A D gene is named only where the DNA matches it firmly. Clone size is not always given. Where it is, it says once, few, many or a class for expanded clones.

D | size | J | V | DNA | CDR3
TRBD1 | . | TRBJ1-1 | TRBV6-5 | TGTGCCAGCATCCAGGGGGCCGTGAACACTGAAGCTTTCTTT | CASIQGAVNTEAFF
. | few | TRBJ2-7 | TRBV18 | TGTGCCAGCTCACCGACCCGACAGGGAGGCTACGAGCAGTACTTC | CASSPTRQGGYEQYF
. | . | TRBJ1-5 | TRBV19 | TGTGCCAGTAGTATAGGGCGGAGCAATCAGCCCCAGCATTTT | CASSIGRSNQPQHF
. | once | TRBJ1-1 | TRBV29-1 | TGCAGCGTAGAATTTGCGGGGGCGGGGTACACTGAAGCTTTCTTT | CSVEFAGAGYTEAFF
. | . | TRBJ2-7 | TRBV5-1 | TGCGCCAGCAGCTTGCAGGGATCCTCCTACGAGCAGTACTTC | CASSLQGSSYEQYF
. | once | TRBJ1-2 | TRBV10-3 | TGTGCCATCAGTGAGTCCAGTTTGGACTCGAGACCTAACTATGGCTACACCTTC | CAISESSLDSRPNYGYTF
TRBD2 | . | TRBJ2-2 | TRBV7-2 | TGTGCCAGCAGCCCCGGGACTAGCGGGGGAAGGAACACCGGGGAGCTGTTTTTT | CASSPGTSGGRNTGELFF
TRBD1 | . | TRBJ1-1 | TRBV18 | TGTGCCAGCTCAAGGGACAGTGCGGACACTGAAGCTTTCTTT | CASSRDSADTEAFF
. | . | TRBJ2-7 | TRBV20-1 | TGCAGTGCTCGCAGTGAACCCGAGCAGTACTTC | CSARSEPEQYF
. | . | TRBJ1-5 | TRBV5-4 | TGTGCCAGCAGCTCACAGGGACCCAATCAGCCCCAGCATTTT | CASSSQGPNQPQHF
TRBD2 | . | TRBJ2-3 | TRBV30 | TGTGCCTGGACTCCTACTAGCGGGGCCGTAGATACGCAGTATTTT | CAWTPTSGAVDTQYF
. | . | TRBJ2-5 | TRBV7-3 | TGTGCCAGCAGCTTAACTGTCAGGGGACCACAGTACTTC | CASSLTVRGPQYF
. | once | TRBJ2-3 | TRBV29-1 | TGCAGCGCTAAGGAGAGCACAGATACGCAGTATTTT | CSAKESTDTQYF
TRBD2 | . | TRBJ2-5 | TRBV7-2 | TGTGCCAGCAGCTTAGCGCCTAGCGGGGGACACCAAGAGACCCAGTACTTC | CASSLAPSGGHQETQYF
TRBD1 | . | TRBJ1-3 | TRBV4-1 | TGCGCCAGCAGCCTTGCAGGGGGCGGTGGAAACACCATATATTTT | CASSLAGGGGNTIYF
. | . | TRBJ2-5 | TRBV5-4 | TGTGCCAGCAGCTTTACAGGTCGGAAAGAGACCCAGTACTTC | CASSFTGRKETQYF
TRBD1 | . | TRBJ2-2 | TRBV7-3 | TGTGCCAGCAGCCTAAGGGGGACAGGGGACACCGGGGAGCTGTTTTTT | CASSLRGTGDTGELFF
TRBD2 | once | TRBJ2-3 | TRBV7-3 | TGTGCCAGCAGCTTAACTAGCGGGGGGGCAGATACGCAGTATTTT | CASSLTSGGADTQYF
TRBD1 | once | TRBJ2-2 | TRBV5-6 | TGTGCCAGCAGCTTAGGACAGGGGAACACCGGGGAGCTGTTTTTT | CASSLGQGNTGELFF
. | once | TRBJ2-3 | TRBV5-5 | TGTGCCAGCAGCCGGTTTGAGTCCTCTAGCACAGATACGCAGTATTTT | CASSRFESSSTDTQYF
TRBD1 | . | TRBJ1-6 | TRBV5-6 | TGTGCCAGCAGCTTGGGGACAGGGGGTTCCTATAATTCACCCCTCCACTTT | CASSLGTGGSYNSPLHF
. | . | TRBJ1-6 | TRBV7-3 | TGTGCCAGCAGCTCCACAGGGTACTCCTATAATTCACCCCTCCACTTT | CASSSTGYSYNSPLHF
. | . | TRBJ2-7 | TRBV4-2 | TGTGCCAGCAGCCAAGACGGGGGCTACGAGCAGTACTTC | CASSQDGGYEQYF
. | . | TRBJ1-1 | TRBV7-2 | TGTGCCAGCAGCTTAGGCGGGACGGAGAACACTGAAGCTTTCTTT | CASSLGGTENTEAFF
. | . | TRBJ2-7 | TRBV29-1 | TGCAGCGTTTCGAGAACCCTCACCTACGAGCAGTACTTC | CSVSRTLTYEQYF
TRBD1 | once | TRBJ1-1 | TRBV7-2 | TGTGCCAGCAGCTTAGCGGAGGGGGCGCAAGCTTTCTTT | CASSLAEGAQAFF
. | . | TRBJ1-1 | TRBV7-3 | TGTGCCAGCAGGCGGGGGAGGATGAACACTGAAGCTTTCTTT | CASRRGRMNTEAFF
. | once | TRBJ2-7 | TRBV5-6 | TGTGCCAGCAGCCACCAGGTCCTCGAGCAGTACTTC | CASSHQVLEQYF
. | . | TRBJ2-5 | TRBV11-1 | TGTGCCAGCAGCTTAGGCGGGACAGCCCAAGAGACCCAGTACTTC | CASSLGGTAQETQYF
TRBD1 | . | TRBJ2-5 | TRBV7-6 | TGTGCCAGCAGCAAAATGACAGGGCTTAAGGTGGAGACCCAGTACTTC | CASSKMTGLKVETQYF
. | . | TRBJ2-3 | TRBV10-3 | TGTGCCATCAGTGATCCCGGGATCACAGATACGCAGTATTTT | CAISDPGITDTQYF
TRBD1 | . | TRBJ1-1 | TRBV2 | TGTGCCAGCACTTACCAGGACAGGGCCAGGTCAAGGGACACTGAAGCTTTCTTT | CASTYQDRARSRDTEAFF
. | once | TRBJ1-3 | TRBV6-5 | TGTGCCAGCAGTTATAGAGGATCTGGAAACACCATATATTTT | CASSYRGSGNTIYF
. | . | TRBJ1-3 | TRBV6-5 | TGTGCCAGCCGCAGGGTTAGCTCTGGAAACACCATATATTTT | CASRRVSSGNTIYF
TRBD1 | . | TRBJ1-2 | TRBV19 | TGTGCCAGTAGTGCCGGGACAGGGGATTCGTATGGCTACACCTTC | CASSAGTGDSYGYTF
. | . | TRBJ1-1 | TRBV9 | TGTGCCAGCAGCGGATCTCCTAGGACAGTAAACACTGAAGCTTTCTTT | CASSGSPRTVNTEAFF
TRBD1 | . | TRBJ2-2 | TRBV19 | TGTGCCAGTAGTATACAGGGGGCCGACACCGGGGAGCTGTTTTTT | CASSIQGADTGELFF
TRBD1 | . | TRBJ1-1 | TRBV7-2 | TGTGCCAGCAGCAAACAGGGGGGGGTGAACACTGAAGCTTTCTTT | CASSKQGGVNTEAFF
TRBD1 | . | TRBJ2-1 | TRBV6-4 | TGTGCCAGCAGTGATCAGGGGGAGTCCTACAATGAGCAGTTCTTC | CASSDQGESYNEQFF
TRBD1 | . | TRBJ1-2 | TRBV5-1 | TGCGCCAGCAGCTTCTGGGACAGGGGGCGCGATGGCTACACCTTC | CASSFWDRGRDGYTF
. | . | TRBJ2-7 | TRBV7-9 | TGTGCCAGCAGCTTAGAGGGGGTCTCCTACGAGCAGTACTTC | CASSLEGVSYEQYF
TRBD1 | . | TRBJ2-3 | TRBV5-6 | TGTGCCAGCAGCTTGGGACAGGGAGTCGCAGATACGCAGTATTTT | CASSLGQGVADTQYF
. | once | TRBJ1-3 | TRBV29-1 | TGCAGCGCGTCCCGGAGGGTGTCTGGAAACACCATATATTTT | CSASRRVSGNTIYF
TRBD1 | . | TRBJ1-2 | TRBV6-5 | TGTGCCAGCAGTTACTCGACAGGGGGCTACACCTTC | CASSYSTGGYTF
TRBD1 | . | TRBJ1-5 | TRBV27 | TGTGCCAGCAGTTATAGGGGGCGCAATCAGCCCCAGCATTTT | CASSYRGRNQPQHF
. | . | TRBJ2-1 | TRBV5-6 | TGTGCCAGCTCAAGCCCCGGGCCAAGAGGGGGCAATGAGCAGTTCTTC | CASSSPGPRGGNEQFF
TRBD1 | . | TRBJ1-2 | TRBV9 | TGTGCCAGCAGCGTCCCAAGGGACAGGGGAACGGATGGCTACACCTTC | CASSVPRDRGTDGYTF
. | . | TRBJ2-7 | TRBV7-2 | TGTGCCAGCAGCTCGAGGGTTGGCGAAACCTACGAGCAGTACTTC | CASSSRVGETYEQYF
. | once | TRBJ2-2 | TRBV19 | TGTGCCAGTAGCGCGAGGATAGGGACTGGCTCTTCGAACACCGGGGAGCTGTTTTTT | CASSARIGTGSSNTGELFF
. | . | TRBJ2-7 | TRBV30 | TGTGCCTGGAGTGTAGGGGCGCTACAGTACTTC | CAWSVGALQYF
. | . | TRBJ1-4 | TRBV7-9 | TGTGCCAGCAGCTTAAGAACAGGGGAAAAACTGTTTTTT | CASSLRTGEKLFF
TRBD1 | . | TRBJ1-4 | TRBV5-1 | TGCGCCAGCAGCGTGGGGGGGACAGGGAATGAAAAACTGTTTTTT | CASSVGGTGNEKLFF
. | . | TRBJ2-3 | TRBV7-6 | TGTGCCAGCAGCTCCCCTTGGGACACGTATACGCAGTATTTT | CASSSPWDTYTQYF
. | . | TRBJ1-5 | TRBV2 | TGTGCCAGCAGTTCGGGGTGGGACACCTATAGCAATCAGCCCCAGCATTTT | CASSSGWDTYSNQPQHF
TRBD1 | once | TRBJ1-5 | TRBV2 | TGTGCCAGCAACACCGGACAGGGCCCAAATCAGCCCCAGCATTTT | CASNTGQGPNQPQHF
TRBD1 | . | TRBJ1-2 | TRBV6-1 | TGTGCCAGCACCCTCTCAGGGGGCGGTGGCTACACCTTC | CASTLSGGGGYTF
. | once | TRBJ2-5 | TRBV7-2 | TGTGCCAGCTCAATTGGCCCCAGCGGGGAGACCCAGTACTTC | CASSIGPSGETQYF
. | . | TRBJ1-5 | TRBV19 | TGTGCCAGTAGTATCAGCAGGGGCAGACAGCCCCAGCATTTT | CASSISRGRQPQHF
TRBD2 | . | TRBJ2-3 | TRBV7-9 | TGTGCCAGCAGCCCCACCGAGCGGGGGGACACAGATACGCAGTATTTT | CASSPTERGDTDTQYF
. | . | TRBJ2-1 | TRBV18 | TGTGCCAGCTCACCACCTCTCTCACTCGTTTACAATGAGCAGTTCTTC | CASSPPLSLVYNEQFF